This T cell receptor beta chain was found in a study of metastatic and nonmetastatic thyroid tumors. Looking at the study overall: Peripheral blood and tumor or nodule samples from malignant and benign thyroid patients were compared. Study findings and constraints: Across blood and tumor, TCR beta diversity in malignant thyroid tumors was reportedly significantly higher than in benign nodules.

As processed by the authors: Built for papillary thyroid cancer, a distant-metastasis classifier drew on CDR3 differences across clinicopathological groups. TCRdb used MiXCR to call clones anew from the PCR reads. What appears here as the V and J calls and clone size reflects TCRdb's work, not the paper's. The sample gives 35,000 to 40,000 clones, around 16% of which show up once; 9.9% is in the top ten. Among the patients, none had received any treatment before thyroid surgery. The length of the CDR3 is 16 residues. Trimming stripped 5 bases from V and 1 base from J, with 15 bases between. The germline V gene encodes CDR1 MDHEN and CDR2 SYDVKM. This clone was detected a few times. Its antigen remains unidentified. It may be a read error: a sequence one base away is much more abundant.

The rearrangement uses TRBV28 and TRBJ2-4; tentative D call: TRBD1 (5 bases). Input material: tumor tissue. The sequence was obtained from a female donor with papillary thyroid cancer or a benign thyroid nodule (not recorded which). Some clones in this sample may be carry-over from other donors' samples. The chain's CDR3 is CASSLNRWAAKNIQYF. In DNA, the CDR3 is TGTGCCAGCAGTCTAAACAGGTGGGCGGCCAAAAACATTCAGTACTTC.